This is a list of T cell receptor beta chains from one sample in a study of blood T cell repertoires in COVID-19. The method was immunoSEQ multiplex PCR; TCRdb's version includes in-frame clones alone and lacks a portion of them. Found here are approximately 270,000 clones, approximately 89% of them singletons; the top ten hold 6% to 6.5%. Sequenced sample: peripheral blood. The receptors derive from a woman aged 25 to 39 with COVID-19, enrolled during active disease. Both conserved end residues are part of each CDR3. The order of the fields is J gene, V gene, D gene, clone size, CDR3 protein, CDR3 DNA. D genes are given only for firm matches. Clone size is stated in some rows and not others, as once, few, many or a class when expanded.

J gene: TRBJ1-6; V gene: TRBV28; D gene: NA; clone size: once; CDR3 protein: CASSPTRGRYNSPLHF; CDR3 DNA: TGTGCCAGCAGTCCCACCAGGGGCCGCTATAATTCACCCCTCCACTTT
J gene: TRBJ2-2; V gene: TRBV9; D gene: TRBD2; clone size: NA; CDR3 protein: CASSVTYPAGGRTGELFF; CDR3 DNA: TGTGCCAGCAGCGTAACCTACCCAGCGGGAGGACGCACCGGGGAGCTGTTTTTT
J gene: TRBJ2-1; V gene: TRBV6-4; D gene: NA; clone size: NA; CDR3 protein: CASSDSGLGPRNEQFF; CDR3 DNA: TGTGCCAGCAGTGACTCGGGACTCGGCCCTCGCAATGAGCAGTTCTTC
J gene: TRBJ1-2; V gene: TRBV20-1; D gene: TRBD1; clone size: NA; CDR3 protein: CSARTGSGYTF; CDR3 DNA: TGCAGTGCTAGGACAGGGTCGGGCTACACCTTC
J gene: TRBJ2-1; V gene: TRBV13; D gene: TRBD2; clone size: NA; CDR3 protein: CASSSLAGGPQYNEQFF; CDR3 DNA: TGTGCCAGCAGCTCCCTAGCGGGGGGGCCTCAGTACAATGAGCAGTTCTTC
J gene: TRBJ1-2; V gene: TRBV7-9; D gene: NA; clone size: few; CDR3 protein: CASSLSDSYGYTF; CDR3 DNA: TGTGCCAGCAGCCTCAGCGACAGCTATGGCTACACCTTC
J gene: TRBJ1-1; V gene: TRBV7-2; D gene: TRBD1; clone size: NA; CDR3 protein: CASSTHPGQGLEAFF; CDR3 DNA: TGTGCCAGCAGCACTCACCCGGGACAGGGACTTGAAGCTTTCTTT
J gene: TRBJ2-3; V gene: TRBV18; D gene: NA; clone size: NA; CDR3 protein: CASSRLPGETDTQYF; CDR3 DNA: TGTGCCAGCTCACGTCTCCCGGGGGAGACAGATACGCAGTATTTT
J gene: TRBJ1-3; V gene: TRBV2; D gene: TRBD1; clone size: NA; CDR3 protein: CASKGTGSGNTIYF; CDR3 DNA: TGTGCCAGCAAGGGGACAGGCTCTGGAAACACCATATATTTT
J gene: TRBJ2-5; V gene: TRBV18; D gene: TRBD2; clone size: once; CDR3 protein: CASSSGEETQYF; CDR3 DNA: TGTGCCAGCTCAAGCGGGGAAGAGACCCAGTACTTC
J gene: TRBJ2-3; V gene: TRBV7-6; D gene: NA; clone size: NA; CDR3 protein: CASSSPGGPTDTQYF; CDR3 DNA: TGTGCCAGCAGCTCGCCGGGGGGCCCCACAGATACGCAGTATTTT
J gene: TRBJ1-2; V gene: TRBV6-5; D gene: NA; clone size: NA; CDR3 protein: CASSYDSQYGYTF; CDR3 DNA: TGTGCCAGCAGTTACGACAGCCAATATGGCTACACCTTC
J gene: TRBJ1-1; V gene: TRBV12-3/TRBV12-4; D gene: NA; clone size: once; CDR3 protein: CASSQQDETEAFF; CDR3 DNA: TGTGCCAGCAGCCAACAGGACGAGACTGAAGCTTTCTTT
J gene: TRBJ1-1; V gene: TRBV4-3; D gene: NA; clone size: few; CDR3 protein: CASSQVTGTNTEAFF; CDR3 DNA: TGCGCCAGCAGCCAAGTTACAGGGACGAACACTGAAGCTTTCTTT
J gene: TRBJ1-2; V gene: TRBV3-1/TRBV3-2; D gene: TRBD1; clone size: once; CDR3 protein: CASSRQGANYGYTF; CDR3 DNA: TGTGCCAGCAGCCGACAGGGGGCTAACTATGGCTACACCTTC
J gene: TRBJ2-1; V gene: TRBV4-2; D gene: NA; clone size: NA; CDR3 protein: CASSQAWGGGTYNEQFF; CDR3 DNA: TGTGCCAGCAGCCAAGCTTGGGGTGGGGGGACCTACAATGAGCAGTTCTTC
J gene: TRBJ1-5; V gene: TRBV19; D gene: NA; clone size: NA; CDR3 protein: CASSMGAVLGGSNQPQHF; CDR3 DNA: TGTGCCAGTAGTATGGGTGCGGTACTCGGGGGGAGCAATCAGCCCCAGCATTTT
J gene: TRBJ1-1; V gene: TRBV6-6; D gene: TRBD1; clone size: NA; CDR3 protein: CASSHGTGGEAFF; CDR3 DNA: TGTGCCAGCAGCCACGGGACAGGGGGTGAAGCTTTCTTT
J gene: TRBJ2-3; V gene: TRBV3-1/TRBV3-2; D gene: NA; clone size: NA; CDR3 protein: CASSQDRDPSTDTQYF; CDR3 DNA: TGTGCCAGCAGCCAAGATCGGGATCCTAGCACAGATACGCAGTATTTT
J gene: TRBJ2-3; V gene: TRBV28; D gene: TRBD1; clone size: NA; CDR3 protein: CASSPAGQGDSTDTQYF; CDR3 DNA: TGTGCCAGCAGTCCCGCCGGCCAGGGGGATAGCACAGATACGCAGTATTTT
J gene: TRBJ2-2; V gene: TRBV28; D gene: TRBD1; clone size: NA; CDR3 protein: CASSSPGQGTGELFF; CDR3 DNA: TGTGCCAGCAGTTCCCCGGGACAGGGAACCGGGGAGCTGTTTTTT
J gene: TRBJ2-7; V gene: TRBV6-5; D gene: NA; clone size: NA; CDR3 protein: CASSPSYEQYF; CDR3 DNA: TGTGCCAGCAGTCCGTCCTACGAGCAGTACTTC
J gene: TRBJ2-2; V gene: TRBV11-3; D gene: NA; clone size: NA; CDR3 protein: CASSRAGQFTGELFF; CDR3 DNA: TGTGCCAGCAGCAGGGCAGGACAGTTCACCGGGGAGCTGTTTTTT
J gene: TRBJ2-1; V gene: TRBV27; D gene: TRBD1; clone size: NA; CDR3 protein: CASSLFPQGARSYEQFF; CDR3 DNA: TGTGCCAGCAGCTTATTCCCACAGGGGGCGCGAAGCTATGAGCAGTTCTTC
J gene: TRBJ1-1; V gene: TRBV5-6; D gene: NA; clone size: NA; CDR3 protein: CASSWRLGGGAFF; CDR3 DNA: TGTGCCAGCAGCTGGCGGCTAGGAGGTGGAGCTTTCTTT
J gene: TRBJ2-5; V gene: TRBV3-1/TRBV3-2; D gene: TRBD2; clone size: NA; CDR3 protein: CASSQAASGGVYQETQYF; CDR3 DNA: TGTGCCAGCAGCCAAGCGGCTAGCGGGGGGGTATACCAAGAGACCCAGTACTTC
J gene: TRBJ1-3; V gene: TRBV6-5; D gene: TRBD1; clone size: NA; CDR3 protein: CASRPIWTGGNTIYF; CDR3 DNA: TGTGCCAGCAGGCCCATTTGGACAGGGGGCAACACCATATATTTT
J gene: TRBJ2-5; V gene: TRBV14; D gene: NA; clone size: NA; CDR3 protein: CASNYRRQETQYF; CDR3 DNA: TGTGCCAGCAATTACAGGCGCCAAGAGACCCAGTACTTC
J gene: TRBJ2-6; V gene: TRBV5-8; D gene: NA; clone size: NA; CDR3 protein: CASSLRVSGANVLTF; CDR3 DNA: TGTGCCAGCAGCTTGCGGGTTTCCGGGGCCAACGTCCTGACTTTC
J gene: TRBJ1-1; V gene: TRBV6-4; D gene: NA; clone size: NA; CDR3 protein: CASSPAGGMMNTEAFF; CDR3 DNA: TGTGCCAGCAGTCCGGCGGGGGGGATGATGAACACTGAAGCTTTCTTT
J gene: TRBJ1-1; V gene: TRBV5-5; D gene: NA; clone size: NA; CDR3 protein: CASSLVHQGSTEAFF; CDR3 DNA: TGTGCCAGCAGCTTGGTTCATCAGGGCTCAACTGAAGCTTTCTTT
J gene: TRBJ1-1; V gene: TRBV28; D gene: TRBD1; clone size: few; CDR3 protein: CASRRWGQGYTEAFF; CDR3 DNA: TGTGCCAGCAGACGATGGGGACAGGGTTACACTGAAGCTTTCTTT
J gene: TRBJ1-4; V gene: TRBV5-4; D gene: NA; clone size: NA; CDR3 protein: CASSAPQAGEKLFF; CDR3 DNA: TGTGCCAGCAGCGCACCACAGGCGGGAGAAAAACTGTTTTTT
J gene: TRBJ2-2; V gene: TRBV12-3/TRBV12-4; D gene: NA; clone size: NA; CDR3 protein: CAGTYRRTGELFF; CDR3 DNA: TGCGCCGGGACATACCGCCGGACCGGGGAGCTGTTTTTT
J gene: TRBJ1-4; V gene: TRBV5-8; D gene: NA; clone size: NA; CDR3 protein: CASSFPRPNSGTNEKLFF; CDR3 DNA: TGTGCCAGCAGCTTTCCCCGCCCAAACTCCGGGACTAATGAAAAACTGTTTTTT
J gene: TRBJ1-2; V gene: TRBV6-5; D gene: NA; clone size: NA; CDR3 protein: CASSYSGGAKGYTF; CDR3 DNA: TGTGCCAGCAGTTACTCTGGGGGGGCGAAGGGCTACACCTTC
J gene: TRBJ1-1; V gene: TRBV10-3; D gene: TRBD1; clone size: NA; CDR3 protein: CAIGSSGQGSPTEAFF; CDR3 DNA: TGTGCCATCGGGTCCTCGGGACAGGGAAGCCCCACTGAAGCTTTCTTT
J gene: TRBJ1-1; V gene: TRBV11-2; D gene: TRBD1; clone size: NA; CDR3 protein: CASSLAGQGYTEAFF; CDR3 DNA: TGTGCCAGCAGCTTAGCCGGACAGGGGTACACTGAAGCTTTCTTT
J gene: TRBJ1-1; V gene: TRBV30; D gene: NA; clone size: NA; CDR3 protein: CAWSVFSVEAFF; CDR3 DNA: TGTGCCTGGAGTGTATTTTCGGTTGAAGCTTTCTTT
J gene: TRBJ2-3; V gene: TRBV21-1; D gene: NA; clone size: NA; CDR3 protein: CASSLGRRGDTQYF; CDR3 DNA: TGTGCCAGCAGCCTCGGTAGGAGAGGGGATACGCAGTATTTT
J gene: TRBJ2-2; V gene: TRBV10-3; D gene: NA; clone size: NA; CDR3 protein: CAISVEGVGELFF; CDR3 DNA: TGTGCCATCAGTGTGGAGGGTGTCGGGGAGCTGTTTTTT